This T cell receptor (beta chain) was captured in a study of T cells in Graves' hyperthyroidism and ophthalmopathy. The study's findings and limits: Ophthalmopathy got predicted by the model a median around 6.6 months before its onset. Among thyroid clonotypes expanded above 0.001, most also appeared in blood.

The CDR3 totals 18 residues. Trimming cost V 2 bases and J 4 bases; bases outside gene matches: 10. Template material for amplifying TCR beta CDR3 regions consisted of RNA transcripts. During a first-round RT-PCR of the TCR CDR3, the HTBI primer set was used. TCRdb reanalysed the multiplex PCR reads using MiXCR and keeps one entry per CDR3 protein. The sample lists approximately 590,000 distinct CDR3 sequences; approximately 14% were seen once. This clonotype was observed at least ten times. Its antigen is unknown. Sequences were obtained from blood. The chain carries TRBV12-3 or TRBV12-4 and TRBJ1-5; 11 bases align to TRBD1. The receptor comes from a woman younger than 45 with Graves' hyperthyroidism. For the CDR3, the DNA is TGTGCCAGCAGTTTAAGGGGGTTGGGGACAGGGGGGAATCAGCCCCAGCATTTT. As protein: CASSLRGLGTGGNQPQHF.